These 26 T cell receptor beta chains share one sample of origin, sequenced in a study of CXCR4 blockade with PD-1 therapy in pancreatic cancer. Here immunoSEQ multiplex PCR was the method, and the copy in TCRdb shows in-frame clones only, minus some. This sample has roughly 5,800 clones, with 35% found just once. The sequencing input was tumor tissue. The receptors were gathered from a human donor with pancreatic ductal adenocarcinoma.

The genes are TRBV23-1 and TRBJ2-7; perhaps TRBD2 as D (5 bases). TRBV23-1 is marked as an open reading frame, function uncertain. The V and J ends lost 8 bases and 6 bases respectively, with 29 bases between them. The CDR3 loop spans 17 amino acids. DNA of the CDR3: TGCGCCAGCCAACGAGAACGATTCCTATCCGAGGGCCGCGAGCAGTACTTC. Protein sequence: CASQRERFLSEGREQYF.

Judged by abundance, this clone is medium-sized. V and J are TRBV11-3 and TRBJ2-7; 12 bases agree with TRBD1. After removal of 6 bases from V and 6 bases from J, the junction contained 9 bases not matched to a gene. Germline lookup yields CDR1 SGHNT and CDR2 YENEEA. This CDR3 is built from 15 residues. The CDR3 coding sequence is TGTGCCAGCAGTCTTCGGGACAGGGGGCCGAGCGAGCAGTACTTC. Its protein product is CASSLRDRGPSEQYF.

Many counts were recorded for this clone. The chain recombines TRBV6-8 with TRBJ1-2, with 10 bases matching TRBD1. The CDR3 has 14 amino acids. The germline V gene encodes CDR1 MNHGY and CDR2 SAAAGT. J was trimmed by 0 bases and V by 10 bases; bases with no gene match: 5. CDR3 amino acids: CAIRDRGPNYGYTF. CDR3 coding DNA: TGTGCCATCAGGGACAGGGGCCCTAACTATGGCTACACCTTC.

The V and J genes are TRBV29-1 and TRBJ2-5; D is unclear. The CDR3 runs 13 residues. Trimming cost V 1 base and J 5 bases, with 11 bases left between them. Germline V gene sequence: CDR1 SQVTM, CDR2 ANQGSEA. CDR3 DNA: TGCAGCGTTGAAGGGGCATGGGGTGAGACCCAGTACTTC. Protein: CSVEGAWGETQYF.

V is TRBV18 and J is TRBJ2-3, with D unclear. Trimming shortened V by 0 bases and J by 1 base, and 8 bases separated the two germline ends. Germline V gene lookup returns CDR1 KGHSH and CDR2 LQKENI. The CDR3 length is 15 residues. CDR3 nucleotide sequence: TGTGCCAGCTCACCACCTAGTGTGGGCACAGATACGCAGTATTTT. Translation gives CASSPPSVGTDTQYF.

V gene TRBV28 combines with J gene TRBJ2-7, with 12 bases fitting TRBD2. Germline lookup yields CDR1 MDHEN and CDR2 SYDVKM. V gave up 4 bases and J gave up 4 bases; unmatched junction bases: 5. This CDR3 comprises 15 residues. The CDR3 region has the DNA TGTGCCAGCAGTTCCCAGACTAGCGGGAGATACGAGCAGTACTTC. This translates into CASSSQTSGRYEQYF.

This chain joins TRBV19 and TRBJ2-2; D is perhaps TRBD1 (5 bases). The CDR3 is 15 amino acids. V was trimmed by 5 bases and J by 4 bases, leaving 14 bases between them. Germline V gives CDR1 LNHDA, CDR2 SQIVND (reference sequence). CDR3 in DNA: TGTGCCAGTAGTGCAAGGCAGGGTGGCACCGGGGAGCTGTTTTTT. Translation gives CASSARQGGTGELFF.

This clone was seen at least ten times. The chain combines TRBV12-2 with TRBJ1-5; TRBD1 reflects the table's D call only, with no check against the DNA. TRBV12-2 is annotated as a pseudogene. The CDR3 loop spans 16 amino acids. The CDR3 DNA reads TGTGCAAGTCGCTTAGCGTACAGAAAAAGCAATCAGCCCCAGCATTTT. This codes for CASRLAYRKSNQPQHF.

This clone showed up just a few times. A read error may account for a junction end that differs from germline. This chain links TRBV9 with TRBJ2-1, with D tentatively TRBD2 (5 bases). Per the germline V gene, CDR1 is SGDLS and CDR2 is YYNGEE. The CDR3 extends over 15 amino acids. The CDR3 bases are TGTGCCAGCAGCGATAGTCGGGGTATGTACAATGAACAGTTCTTC. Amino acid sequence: CASSDSRGMYNEQFF.

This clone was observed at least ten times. CDR3 sequence reads: CASSSLLAEDSYEQYF. DNA for the CDR3: TGTGCCAGCAGTTCCCTACTAGCGGAAGACTCCTACGAGCAGTACTTC. The rearrangement links TRBV6-8 to TRBJ2-7, with TRBD2 matching over 8 bases. CDR3 length: 16 residues. CDR1 is MNHGY and CDR2 is SAAAGT in the germline V gene. The V gene end was trimmed by 4 bases and the J gene end by 0 bases; junction bases not matched to a gene: 8.

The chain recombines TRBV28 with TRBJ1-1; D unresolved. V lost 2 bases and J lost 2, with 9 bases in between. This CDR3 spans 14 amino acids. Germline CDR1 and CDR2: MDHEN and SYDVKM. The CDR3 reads CASSLGPRNTEAFF. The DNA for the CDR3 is TGTGCCAGCAGTTTAGGGCCCCGAAACACTGAAGCTTTCTTT.

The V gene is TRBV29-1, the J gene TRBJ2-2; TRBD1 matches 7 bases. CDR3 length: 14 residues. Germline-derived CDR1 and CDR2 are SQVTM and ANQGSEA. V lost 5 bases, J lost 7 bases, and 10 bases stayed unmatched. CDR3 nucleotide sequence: TGCAGCGTTCGGGACAGTCTAAGAGGCGGGGAGCTGTTTTTT. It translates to CSVRDSLRGGELFF.

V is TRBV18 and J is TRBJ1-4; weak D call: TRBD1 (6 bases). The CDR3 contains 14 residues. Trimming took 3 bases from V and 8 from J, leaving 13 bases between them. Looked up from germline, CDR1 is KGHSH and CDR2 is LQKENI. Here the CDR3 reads CASSPDEGTEKLFF. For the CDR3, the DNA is TGTGCCAGCTCACCCGACGAGGGGACAGAAAAACTGTTTTTT.

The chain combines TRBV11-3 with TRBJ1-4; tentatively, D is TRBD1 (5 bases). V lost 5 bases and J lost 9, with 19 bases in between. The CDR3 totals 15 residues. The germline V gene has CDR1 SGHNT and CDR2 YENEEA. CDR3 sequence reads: CASSAQGGEGQKLFF. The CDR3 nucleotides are TGTGCCAGCAGCGCCCAGGGTGGGGAGGGGCAAAAACTGTTTTTT.

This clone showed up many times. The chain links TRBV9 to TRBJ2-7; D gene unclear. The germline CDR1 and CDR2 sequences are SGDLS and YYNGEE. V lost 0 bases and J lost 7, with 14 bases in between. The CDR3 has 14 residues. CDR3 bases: TGTGCCAGCAGCGTAGACGGCGAAGGGCTGGAGCAGTACTTC. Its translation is CASSVDGEGLEQYF.

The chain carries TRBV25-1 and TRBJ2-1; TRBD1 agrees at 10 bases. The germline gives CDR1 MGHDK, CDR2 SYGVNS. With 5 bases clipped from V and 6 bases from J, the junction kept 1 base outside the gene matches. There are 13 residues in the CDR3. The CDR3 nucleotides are TGTGCCAGCAGTAGGACAGGGGGCAATGAGCAGTTCTTC. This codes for CASSRTGGNEQFF.

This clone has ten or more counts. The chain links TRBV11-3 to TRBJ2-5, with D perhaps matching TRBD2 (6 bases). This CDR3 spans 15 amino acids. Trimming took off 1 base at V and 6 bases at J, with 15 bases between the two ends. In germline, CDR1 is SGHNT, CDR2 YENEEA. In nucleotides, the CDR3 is TGTGCCAGCAGCTTAGGAGTAGGGGAGGCGAAGACCCAGTACTTC. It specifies CASSLGVGEAKTQYF.

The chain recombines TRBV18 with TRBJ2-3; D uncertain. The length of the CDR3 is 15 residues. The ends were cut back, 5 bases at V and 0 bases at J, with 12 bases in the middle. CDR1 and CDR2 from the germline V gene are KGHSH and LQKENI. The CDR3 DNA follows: TGTGCCAGCTCATCGGACCGAACTAGCACAGATACGCAGTATTTT. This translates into CASSSDRTSTDTQYF.

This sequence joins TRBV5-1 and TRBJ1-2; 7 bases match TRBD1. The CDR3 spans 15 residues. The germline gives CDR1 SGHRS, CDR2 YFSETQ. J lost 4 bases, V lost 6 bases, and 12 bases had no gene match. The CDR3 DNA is TGCGCCAGCAATATGGGAGGGGGCGCCGGCTATGGCTACACCTTC. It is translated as CASNMGGGAGYGYTF.

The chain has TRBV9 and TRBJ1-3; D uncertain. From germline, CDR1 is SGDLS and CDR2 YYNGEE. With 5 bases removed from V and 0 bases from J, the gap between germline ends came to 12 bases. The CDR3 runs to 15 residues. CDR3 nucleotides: TGTGCCAGCAGGGAACAGCCGAACTCTGGAAACACCATATATTTT. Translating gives CASREQPNSGNTIYF.

CDR3 coding DNA: TGTGCCAGCACTGTCGGACAGGCAGGTAGGCAGCCCCAGCATTTT. Protein product: CASTVGQAGRQPQHF. This chain joins TRBV28 and TRBJ1-5; 7 bases align to TRBD1. Per germline, CDR1 MDHEN and CDR2 SYDVKM. The CDR3 runs to 15 residues. The V segment lost 7 bases and the J segment 7 bases; nucleotides outside the gene matches: 13.

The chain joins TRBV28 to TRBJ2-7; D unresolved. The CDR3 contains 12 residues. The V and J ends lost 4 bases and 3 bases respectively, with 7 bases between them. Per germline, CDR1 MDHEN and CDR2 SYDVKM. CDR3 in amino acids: CASSYSIYEQYF. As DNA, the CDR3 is TGTGCCAGCAGTTATTCGATCTACGAGCAGTACTTC.

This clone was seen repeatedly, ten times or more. CDR3 in DNA: TGTGCCAGCAGTGAAGATGAAGGGACAGGAAGGGGCGAGCAGTACTTC. Translating it yields CASSEDEGTGRGEQYF. The V and J genes are TRBV6-1 and TRBJ2-7, with TRBD1 identical over 8 bases. The CDR3 runs 16 residues. Germline CDR1 is MNHNS and CDR2 is SASEGT. The J segment lost 6 bases and the V segment lost 1 base, leaving 11 bases of the junction unmatched.

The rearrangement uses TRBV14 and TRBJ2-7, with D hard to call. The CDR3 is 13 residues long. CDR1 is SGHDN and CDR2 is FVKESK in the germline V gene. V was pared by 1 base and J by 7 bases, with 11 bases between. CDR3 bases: TGTGCCAGCAGCCAAGGGGCGGTGGGGGAGCAGTACTTC. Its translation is CASSQGAVGEQYF. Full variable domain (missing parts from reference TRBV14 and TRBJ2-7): EAGVTQFPSHSVIEKGQTVTLRCDPISGHDNLYWYRRVMGKEIKFLLHFVKESKQDESGMPNNRFLAERTGGTYSTLKVQPAELEDSGVYFCASSQGAVGEQYFGPGTRLTVT.

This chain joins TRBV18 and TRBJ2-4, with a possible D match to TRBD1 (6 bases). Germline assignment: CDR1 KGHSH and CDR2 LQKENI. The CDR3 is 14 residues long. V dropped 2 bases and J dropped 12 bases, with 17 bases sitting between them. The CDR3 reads CASSPTQGSYSQYF. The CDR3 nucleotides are TGTGCCAGCTCACCAACCCAGGGGTCCTACAGTCAGTACTTC.

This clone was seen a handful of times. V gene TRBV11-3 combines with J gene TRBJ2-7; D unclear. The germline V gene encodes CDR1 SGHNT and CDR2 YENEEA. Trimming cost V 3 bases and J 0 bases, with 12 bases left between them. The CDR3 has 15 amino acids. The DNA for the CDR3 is TGTGCCAGCAGCTTGGTGGCAGAGAGCTCCTACGAGCAGTACTTC. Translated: CASSLVAESSYEQYF.